This entry lists 11 T cell receptor beta chains sequenced from one sample in a study of T cell responses to AZD1222 COVID-19 vaccine. TCRdb's copy holds only in-frame clones and misses some; the assay was immunoSEQ multiplex PCR. The top ten hold over 1.1% of the sample, which has about 73,000 clones, 85% to 90% seen once. The starting material was peripheral blood, obtained 28 days after the second AZD1222 dose. Every receptor here comes from an adult who received the AZD1222 COVID-19 vaccine.

This clone was seen just once. This chain connects TRBV27 to TRBJ2-1; 7 bases are a match to TRBD1. After removal of 6 bases from V and 7 bases from J, the junction contained 12 bases not matched to a gene. The length of the CDR3 is 15 residues. Germline lookup yields CDR1 MNHEY and CDR2 SMNVEV (reference sequence). The CDR3 here is CASSPGGPGTNEQFF. For the CDR3, the DNA is TGTGCCAGCAGCCCAGGGGGACCTGGAACGAATGAGCAGTTCTTC.

V usage is TRBV7-7 and J usage is TRBJ2-1, with 12 bases matching TRBD2. Trimming removed 2 bases from V and 1 base from J; junction bases left unmatched: 15. Germline V gene data show CDR1 as SSHAT and CDR2 as FNYEAQ (reference sequence). This CDR3 has 21 amino acids. DNA for the CDR3: TGTGCCAGCAGCTTACGACTGGATCTAGCGGGGGGGCGTGGATCCTACAATGAGCAGTTCTTC. Amino acids: CASSLRLDLAGGRGSYNEQFF.

The V call is TRBV30, the J call TRBJ2-7; no firm D call. CDR1 and CDR2 from the germline V gene are GTSNPN and SVGIG (reference sequence). The V and J ends lost 4 bases and 3 bases respectively, with 19 bases between them. The CDR3 is 15 residues long. The CDR3 here is CAWNPGGLGYYEQYF. The CDR3 nucleotides read TGTGCCTGGAACCCCGGCGGTTTGGGTTACTACGAGCAGTACTTC.

The count of this clone is one. The V call is TRBV18, the J call TRBJ1-1; 7 nucleotides agree with TRBD1. J gave up 1 base and V 6 bases, and 8 bases lay outside the gene matches. The CDR3 consists of 15 residues. Germline CDR1 and CDR2: KGHSH and LQKENI. CDR3: CASSLQGMANTEAFF. CDR3 bases: TGTGCCAGCTCGCTACAGGGGATGGCGAACACTGAAGCTTTCTTT.

This sequence joins TRBV9 and TRBJ2-5; D may be TRBD2 (6 bases). The V gene's germline CDR1 is SGDLS and CDR2 YYNGEE. The length of the CDR3 is 15 residues. V lost 0 bases, J lost 2 bases, and 11 bases lay in between. For the CDR3, the DNA is TGTGCCAGCAGCGTAGGGACTACCTCGCAAGAGACCCAGTACTTC. It encodes CASSVGTTSQETQYF.

V and J are TRBV5-1 and TRBJ2-5; 12 bases are shared with TRBD1. Germline V gene lookup returns CDR1 SGHRS and CDR2 YFSETQ. With 9 bases clipped from V and 4 bases from J, the junction kept 13 bases outside the gene matches. This CDR3 has 16 residues. The CDR3 region is CATTPTGTGGGETQYF. As DNA, the CDR3 is TGCGCCACAACGCCCACCGGGACAGGGGGCGGAGAGACCCAGTACTTC.

The chain combines TRBV28 with TRBJ1-1, with TRBD1 identical over 11 bases. The V gene end was trimmed by 1 base and the J gene end by 5 bases; junction bases not matched to a gene: 3. CDR1 is MDHEN and CDR2 is SYDVKM in the germline V gene. The CDR3 covers 15 residues. CDR3 sequence: CASSLFGTGGTEAFF. CDR3 DNA: TGTGCCAGCAGTTTATTCGGGACAGGGGGGACTGAAGCTTTCTTT.

This clone was seen a handful of times. This sequence joins TRBV3-1 (or the pseudogene TRBV3-2) and TRBJ2-2; D gene ambiguous. CDR1 is LGHDT and CDR2 is YNNKEL in the germline V gene (reference sequence). V was cut by 2 bases and J by 4 bases, with 8 bases left in between. The CDR3 length is 14 residues. The CDR3 spells CASSQRLGTGELFF. In DNA, the CDR3 is TGTGCCAGCAGCCAAAGGCTCGGCACCGGGGAGCTGTTTTTT.

The chain has TRBV28 and TRBJ1-5; weak D call: TRBD1 (5 bases). This CDR3 comprises 15 residues. The germline V gene has CDR1 MDHEN and CDR2 SYDVKM. V was trimmed by 1 base and J by 6 bases, leaving 13 bases between them. The DNA of the CDR3 is TGTGCCAGCAGTTTATCAGGGAGGAACGTTCAGCCCCAGCATTTT. This gives the protein CASSLSGRNVQPQHF.

J is TRBJ2-1 and V is TRBV9; 8 bases map to TRBD2. The V gene end was trimmed by 8 bases and the J gene end by 8 bases; junction bases not matched to a gene: 6. This CDR3 is built from 12 residues. Germline V gene sequence: CDR1 SGDLS, CDR2 YYNGEE. CDR3 bases: TGTGCCAGTAACGGGGGGGCTGATGAGCAGTTCTTC. Its protein is CASNGGADEQFF.

For this clone: As the CDR3 is not closed by the conserved phenylalanine or tryptophan, this likely results from a read error. It is unclear where the CDR3 begins or ends on the DNA, so no DNA is shown, and the CDR3 is as TCRdb lists it. The genes are TRBV21-1 and TRBJ1-5. TRBV21-1 is designated a pseudogene. The CDR3 spans 9 residues, counting both ends. The CDR3 sequence: CASRAGANR.